This T cell receptor beta chain was sequenced in a study of regulatory T cells in long-lasting Graves disease. Time point indicated: newly diagnosed GD, antithyroid drugs for less than 3 months. Scientists built the TCR library using RNA that was extracted from PBMCs. Trimming shortened V by 4 bases and J by 1 base, and 14 bases separated the two germline ends. CDR1 and CDR2 from the germline V gene are SGHTA and FQGNSA. The CDR3 has 16 amino acids. Assembly of TCR beta libraries relied on iRepertoire HTBI primers together with Arm-PCR of CDR3 regions. TCRdb called the multiplex PCR reads again in MiXCR, with one record for every CDR3 protein. Of approximately 310,000 distinct CDR3 sequences in the sample, 18% were seen once. This clonotype was detected ten times or more. Its specificity is not known. Findings and caveats of the study: There were preferences for TRBV28, TRBJ1-2 and TRBJ2-5 in persistent disease.

The starting material was peripheral blood mononuclear cells (PBMCs), obtained at new diagnosis, from a patient treated with antithyroid drugs. The chain joins TRBV7-2 to TRBJ2-1, with D hard to call. This TCR came from a female donor with Graves disease. The CDR3 region is CASSSTLDQSYNEQFF. The CDR3 DNA is TGTGCCAGCAGCTCCACCTTAGACCAATCCTACAATGAGCAGTTCTTC.